This TCR beta chain was identified in a study of cytotoxic CD8 clonotypes in ibrutinib-treated CLL. This clone was detected only a few times. Looked up from germline, CDR1 is SGHAT and CDR2 is FQNNGV. The CDR3 sequence is 18 residues long. Trimming removed 5 bases at V and 8 bases at J, with 30 bases between. Profiling relied on immunoSEQ multiplex PCR, and the TCRdb table lists in-frame clones only, not all of them. Of 150,000 or so clones detected, approximately 80% appear once; the ten largest clones hold about 13%. The source material was PBMCs, sampled after 12 months of ibrutinib treatment. The TCR was taken from a human donor with chronic lymphocytic leukemia. This sequence joins TRBV11-2 and TRBJ1-2, with a tentative D call TRBD1 (6 bases). CDR3 sequence: CASSPIDWTVRFRAGYTF. The CDR3 coding sequence is TGTGCCAGCAGCCCGATCGACTGGACAGTTAGATTTCGGGCCGGCTACACCTTC.